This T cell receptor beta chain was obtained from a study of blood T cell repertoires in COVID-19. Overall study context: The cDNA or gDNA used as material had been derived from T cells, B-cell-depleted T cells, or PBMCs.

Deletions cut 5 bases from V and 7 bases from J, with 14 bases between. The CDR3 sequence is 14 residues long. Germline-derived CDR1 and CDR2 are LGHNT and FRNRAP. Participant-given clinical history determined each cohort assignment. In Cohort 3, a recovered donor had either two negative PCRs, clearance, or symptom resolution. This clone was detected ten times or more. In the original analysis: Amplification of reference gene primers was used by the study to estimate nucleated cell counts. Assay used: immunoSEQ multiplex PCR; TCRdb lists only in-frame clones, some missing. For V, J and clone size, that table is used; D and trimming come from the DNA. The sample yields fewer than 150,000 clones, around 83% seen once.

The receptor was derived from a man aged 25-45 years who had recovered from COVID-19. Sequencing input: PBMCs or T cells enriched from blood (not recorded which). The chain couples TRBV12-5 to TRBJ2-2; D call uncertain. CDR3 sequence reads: CASGPTFTSGELFF. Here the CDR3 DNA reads TGTGCTAGTGGTCCGACTTTCACGAGCGGGGAGCTGTTTTTT.